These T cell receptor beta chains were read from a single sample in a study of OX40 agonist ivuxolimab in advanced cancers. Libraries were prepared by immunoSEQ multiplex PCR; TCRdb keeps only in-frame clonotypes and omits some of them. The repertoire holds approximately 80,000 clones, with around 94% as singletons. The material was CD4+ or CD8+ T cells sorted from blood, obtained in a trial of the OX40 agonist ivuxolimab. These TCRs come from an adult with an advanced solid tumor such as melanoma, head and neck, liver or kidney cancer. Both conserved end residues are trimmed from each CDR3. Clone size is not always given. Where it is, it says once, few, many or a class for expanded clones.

CDR3aa: SVVVSLGNEQF
v_gene: TRBV29-1
abundance: .
len: 11

CDR3aa: ASSQPLRESTDTQY
v_gene: TRBV11-1
abundance: .
len: 14

CDR3aa: ASSLEQGTIISGANVLT
v_gene: TRBV7-9
abundance: .
len: 17

CDR3aa: ASSLAQTTGLHEKLF
v_gene: TRBV7-9
abundance: .
len: 15

CDR3aa: ASSPQTSGITDTQY
v_gene: TRBV13
abundance: .
len: 14

CDR3aa: ASSPERVGLDEQY
v_gene: TRBV4-3
abundance: .
len: 13

CDR3aa: ASSQDQQYPTDTQY
v_gene: TRBV4-3
abundance: .
len: 14

CDR3aa: ASSQDGYEQY
v_gene: TRBV4-1
abundance: .
len: 10

CDR3aa: ASSNGDRGREVQF
v_gene: TRBV9
abundance: .
len: 13

CDR3aa: ASSSDGLGTDTQY
v_gene: TRBV5-1
abundance: .
len: 13

CDR3aa: ASSLSPRTGQY
v_gene: TRBV27
abundance: .
len: 11

CDR3aa: ATSRVLASYNEQF
v_gene: TRBV15
abundance: .
len: 13

CDR3aa: ASSIARGDIYGYT
v_gene: TRBV19
abundance: once
len: 13

CDR3aa: ASSLYGDRPQH
v_gene: TRBV28
abundance: .
len: 11

CDR3aa: ASTERVLSYNEQF
v_gene: TRBV4-3
abundance: .
len: 13

CDR3aa: ASRTGSTEAF
v_gene: TRBV19
abundance: .
len: 10

CDR3aa: ASSWGTGNYEQY
v_gene: TRBV4-2
abundance: .
len: 12

CDR3aa: ATSRQTGSAYEQY
v_gene: TRBV15
abundance: .
len: 13

CDR3aa: ASSLNLGFSSYEQY
v_gene: TRBV28
abundance: .
len: 14

CDR3aa: ASSPGLAGGLQETQY
v_gene: TRBV7-9
abundance: .
len: 15

CDR3aa: ASSLRGYNEQF
v_gene: TRBV28
abundance: .
len: 11

CDR3aa: ASSYTAWGEAF
v_gene: TRBV4-1
abundance: .
len: 11

CDR3aa: ATRDWTYEQY
v_gene: TRBV6-1
abundance: .
len: 10

CDR3aa: SVDKVDQTQY
v_gene: TRBV29-1
abundance: .
len: 10

CDR3aa: ASSLIGMGETQY
v_gene: TRBV27
abundance: .
len: 12

CDR3aa: ASSEGDRDTSPLH
v_gene: TRBV9
abundance: .
len: 13

CDR3aa: ASSPSGAGGVYEQY
v_gene: TRBV9
abundance: .
len: 14

CDR3aa: ASRATGGAGGYT
v_gene: TRBV2
abundance: .
len: 12

CDR3aa: ASSQAAGENEQF
v_gene: TRBV4-3
abundance: .
len: 12

CDR3aa: ASSQDGTPSYGYT
v_gene: TRBV4-3
abundance: .
len: 13

CDR3aa: ASSLRGDQPQH
v_gene: TRBV19
abundance: .
len: 11

CDR3aa: ASSLSVDTDTQY
v_gene: TRBV27
abundance: .
len: 12

CDR3aa: ASSLSSFNNEQF
v_gene: TRBV5-4
abundance: .
len: 12

CDR3aa: ASSLGGGHEAYGYT
v_gene: TRBV7-9
abundance: once
len: 14

CDR3aa: ASSYSGYNRNEKLF
v_gene: TRBV6-5
abundance: .
len: 14

CDR3aa: ASTGEEGGYT
v_gene: TRBV7-9
abundance: few
len: 10

CDR3aa: ASSPGGLNQPQH
v_gene: TRBV5-1
abundance: .
len: 12

CDR3aa: ASSLVAMGLGDTEAF
v_gene: TRBV7-2
abundance: .
len: 15

CDR3aa: ASSPRALGAPNTGELF
v_gene: TRBV5-5
abundance: .
len: 16

CDR3aa: ASREEVQNIQY
v_gene: TRBV7-9
abundance: .
len: 11

CDR3aa: ASRSGRANNEQF
v_gene: TRBV19
abundance: .
len: 12

CDR3aa: ASSLFLAGGYEQF
v_gene: TRBV5-5
abundance: .
len: 13

CDR3aa: ASTWGGGTGELF
v_gene: TRBV27
abundance: .
len: 12

CDR3aa: ASSLSNSPYEQY
v_gene: TRBV27
abundance: .
len: 12

CDR3aa: ASSFGTGSYT
v_gene: TRBV6-5
abundance: .
len: 10

CDR3aa: ASSLTPGQTYEQY
v_gene: TRBV11-2
abundance: .
len: 13

CDR3aa: ASSLGAYEQY
v_gene: TRBV28
abundance: .
len: 10

CDR3aa: ASSLPAEDPSYEQY
v_gene: TRBV7-8
abundance: .
len: 14

CDR3aa: ASSAQGGSVQEKLF
v_gene: TRBV14
abundance: .
len: 14

CDR3aa: ASSHRDRPYNEQF
v_gene: TRBV7-9
abundance: .
len: 13

CDR3aa: ASSLTSGSSDTQY
v_gene: TRBV28
abundance: .
len: 13